This T cell receptor beta chain was found in a study of shared clonotypes between healthy human individuals. Findings and limits, study-wide: Though the depth was large, rarefaction showed that sorted-subset sequencing was incomplete.

Some clones are missing from TCRdb's copy, which holds only in-frame ones; the method was immunoSEQ multiplex PCR. The sample holds some 1 million clones, under 80% seen once. From germline, CDR1 is SGHTA and CDR2 FQGNSA. The CDR3 covers 15 residues. V lost 5 bases and J lost 2, with 15 bases in between. A word on this clone: No antigen is known for it.

Sequenced material: memory CD4+ T cells sorted from blood. Subset in this sample: CD45RA-negative fraction. The rearrangement joins TRBV7-2 to TRBJ2-5; TRBD1 is a possible D gene (6 bases). This sequence was found in a man aged 18 to 29 in good health. CDR3 sequence reads: CASSPIQGKQETQYF. The CDR3 bases are TGTGCCAGCAGCCCAATACAGGGAAAACAAGAGACCCAGTACTTC.